The rows below give T cell receptor beta chains drawn from one sample of a study of OX40 agonist ivuxolimab in advanced cancers. Here immunoSEQ multiplex PCR was the method, and the copy in TCRdb shows in-frame clones only, minus some. Among about 70,000 clones listed, roughly 89% were seen once. The sample in question was CD4+ or CD8+ T cells sorted from blood, obtained in a trial of the OX40 agonist ivuxolimab. The receptors here all came from an adult with an advanced solid tumor such as melanoma, head and neck, liver or kidney cancer. The CDR3 runs from the conserved cysteine through the conserved F or W. The D gene is left open where the match is weak. Part of the rows lack a size; the others show once, few, many or a class for expanded clones.

j_call | v_call | d_call | clone_size | cdr3_aa | cdr3_nt
TRBJ2-6 | TRBV27 | TRBD1 | . | CASSPGQGRGGANVLTF | TGTGCCAGCAGTCCGGGACAGGGGCGTGGAGGGGCCAACGTCCTGACTTTC
TRBJ1-5 | TRBV2 | . | . | CASSEGQASNQPQHF | TGTGCCAGCAGTGAAGGGCAGGCAAGCAATCAGCCCCAGCATTTT
TRBJ1-1 | TRBV2 | TRBD1 | . | CASRDVAGGEGTEAFF | TGTGCCAGCAGGGACGTTGCAGGGGGCGAGGGCACTGAAGCTTTCTTT
TRBJ2-5 | TRBV28 | TRBD2 | . | CASSLNGGGQETQYF | TGTGCCAGCAGTTTAAATGGGGGGGGTCAAGAGACCCAGTACTTC
TRBJ2-7 | TRBV5-4 | . | . | CASTRWGSYEQYF | TGTGCCAGCACCCGTTGGGGGTCCTACGAGCAGTACTTC
TRBJ1-5 | TRBV4-2 | . | . | CASSPSTVSNQPQHF | TGTGCCAGCAGCCCTTCGACAGTTAGCAATCAGCCCCAGCATTTT
TRBJ2-1 | TRBV9 | TRBD2 | . | CASSDEREGTYNEQFF | TGTGCCAGCAGCGACGAGCGGGAGGGGACCTACAATGAGCAGTTCTTC
TRBJ2-7 | TRBV7-2 | . | . | CASSPISSYEQYF | TGTGCCAGCAGCCCGATAAGCTCCTACGAGCAGTACTTC
TRBJ2-5 | TRBV13 | . | few | CASSLVGLRGETQYF | TGTGCCAGCAGCTTAGTTGGTCTCCGGGGGGAGACCCAGTACTTC
TRBJ2-2 | TRBV28 | . | . | CASSPRLSAVAYTGELFF | TGTGCCAGCAGTCCCCGCTTGAGTGCCGTGGCTTACACCGGGGAGCTGTTTTTT
TRBJ1-5 | TRBV13 | . | few | CASSRVGERQPQHF | TGTGCCAGCAGCCGAGTCGGGGAACGACAGCCCCAGCATTTT
TRBJ1-4 | TRBV28 | . | . | CASSPRVFGEKLFF | TGTGCCAGCAGTCCCAGGGTGTTTGGGGAAAAACTGTTTTTT
TRBJ2-3 | TRBV5-1 | TRBD1 | . | CASSFRDRTTDTQYF | TGCGCCAGCAGCTTCCGGGACAGGACCACAGATACGCAGTATTTT
TRBJ2-7 | TRBV28 | . | . | CASSFSGGEQYF | TGTGCCAGCAGTTTCTCGGGTGGCGAGCAGTACTTC
TRBJ2-1 | TRBV5-1 | TRBD2 | . | CASSLVAGGENEQFF | TGCGCCAGCAGCTTAGTGGCGGGAGGGGAGAATGAGCAGTTCTTC
TRBJ2-3 | TRBV5-1 | . | . | CASSPTRNQLDTQYF | TGCGCCAGCAGCCCTACCAGAAACCAGCTGGATACGCAGTATTTT
TRBJ2-1 | TRBV2 | . | few | CASSSTDYNEQFF | TGTGCCAGCAGTAGCACGGACTACAATGAGCAGTTCTTC
TRBJ1-2 | TRBV2 | . | . | CASSEQGYYGYTF | TGTGCCAGCAGTGAGCAGGGATACTATGGCTACACCTTC
TRBJ2-2 | TRBV18 | TRBD2 | . | CASSLLAGANTGELFF | TGTGCCAGCTCACTACTAGCGGGAGCTAACACCGGGGAGCTGTTTTTT
TRBJ2-7 | TRBV7-2 | TRBD1 | . | CASSQTGGIGYEQYF | TGTGCCAGCAGCCAGACAGGGGGAATCGGCTACGAGCAGTACTTC
TRBJ2-7 | TRBV21-1 | . | . | CASSPRRDTLRPFYEQYF | TGTGCCAGCAGCCCACGCCGGGACACCCTACGTCCGTTCTACGAGCAGTACTTC
TRBJ2-2 | TRBV27 | TRBD2 | . | CASRSSGFNTGELFF | TGTGCCAGCCGTTCTAGCGGGTTTAACACCGGGGAGCTGTTTTTT
TRBJ2-7 | TRBV6-5 | TRBD1 | . | CASSKYRGQTYEQYF | TGTGCCAGCAGTAAGTACAGGGGGCAAACCTACGAGCAGTACTTC
TRBJ2-7 | TRBV19 | TRBD2 | . | CASSLKRGPPPYEQYF | TGTGCCAGTAGTCTCAAGCGGGGGCCACCCCCCTACGAGCAGTACTTC
TRBJ2-7 | TRBV5-4 | . | . | CASSLYPGQVYEQYF | TGTGCCAGCAGCCTATACCCGGGACAAGTCTACGAGCAGTACTTC
TRBJ2-3 | TRBV28 | TRBD1 | few | CASREQTGDTQYF | TGTGCCAGCAGAGAACAGACAGGGGATACGCAGTATTTT
TRBJ1-5 | TRBV28 | . | . | CASSLVFGQPQHF | TGTGCCAGCAGTCTAGTCTTCGGACAGCCCCAGCATTTT
TRBJ2-3 | TRBV5-6 | TRBD2 | . | CASSSGTSGTDTQYF | TGTGCCAGCAGCTCCGGGACTAGCGGCACAGATACGCAGTATTTT
TRBJ1-1 | TRBV5-1 | . | . | CASSLEPGLSRVNTEAFF | TGCGCCAGCAGCTTGGAACCAGGGCTGTCTCGGGTGAACACTGAAGCTTTCTTT
TRBJ2-7 | TRBV5-1 | . | . | CASSLTGASHEQYF | TGCGCCAGCAGCTTGACCGGTGCGTCGCACGAGCAGTACTTC
TRBJ1-4 | TRBV15 | . | . | CATSRSGRGGGTNEKLFF | TGTGCCACCAGCAGATCAGGCAGGGGAGGAGGAACTAATGAAAAACTGTTTTTT
TRBJ2-2 | TRBV4-2 | . | . | CASSSPKGNTGELFF | TGTGCCAGCAGCTCCCCCAAAGGGAACACCGGGGAGCTGTTTTTT
TRBJ1-1 | TRBV5-1 | . | . | CASSFGGPNTEAFF | TGCGCCAGCAGCTTTGGGGGGCCGAACACTGAAGCTTTCTTT
TRBJ2-7 | TRBV6-5 | TRBD1 | . | CASSSTGVEQYF | TGTGCCAGCAGTTCGACAGGGGTTGAGCAGTACTTC
TRBJ1-1 | TRBV6-1 | . | once | CASSRWEGNTEAFF | TGTGCCAGCAGTCGGTGGGAGGGGAACACTGAAGCTTTCTTT
TRBJ1-1 | TRBV19 | . | few | CASSIVGTANTEAFF | TGTGCCAGTAGTATTGTTGGGACGGCCAACACTGAAGCTTTCTTT
TRBJ1-3 | TRBV4-1 | . | once | CASSRQGSGGSGNTIYF | TGCGCCAGCAGCAGACAAGGATCAGGAGGATCGGGAAACACCATATATTTT
TRBJ2-7 | TRBV29-1 | . | . | CSVEPAGDIPSYEQYF | TGCAGCGTTGAACCAGCAGGAGACATCCCCTCCTACGAGCAGTACTTC
TRBJ2-3 | TRBV5-1 | . | . | CASSLGGTTDTQYF | TGCGCCAGCAGCTTGGGAGGGACCACAGATACGCAGTATTTT
TRBJ2-6 | TRBV6-1 | . | . | CASSEWPTGANVLTF | TGTGCCAGCAGTGAATGGCCAACTGGGGCCAACGTCCTGACTTTC
TRBJ2-2 | TRBV5-1 | . | . | CASSLGVANTGELFF | TGCGCCAGCAGCTTGGGGGTCGCGAACACCGGGGAGCTGTTTTTT
TRBJ2-5 | TRBV5-8 | TRBD1 | once | CASSLGQGWTQYF | TGTGCCAGCAGCTTGGGACAGGGTTGGACCCAGTACTTC
TRBJ2-2 | TRBV4-2 | TRBD1 | . | CASSGGQMNTGELFF | TGTGCCAGCAGCGGGGGACAGATGAACACCGGGGAGCTGTTTTTT
TRBJ2-3 | TRBV27 | . | . | CASSLSRRSDTQYF | TGTGCCAGCAGTTTAAGCCGCCGCTCGGATACGCAGTATTTT
TRBJ2-7 | TRBV29-1 | . | . | CSVGSTGPYEQYF | TGCAGCGTTGGAAGTACAGGCCCCTACGAGCAGTACTTC
TRBJ1-2 | TRBV5-5 | . | . | CATWGGHYGYTF | TGTGCCACGTGGGGGGGCCACTATGGCTACACCTTC
TRBJ1-1 | TRBV7-6 | . | . | CASSPPSNVEAFF | TGTGCCAGCAGCCCGCCGAGCAACGTTGAAGCTTTCTTT
TRBJ1-1 | TRBV15 | . | . | CATSRARFGNTEAFF | TGTGCCACCAGCAGAGCGAGGTTTGGGAACACTGAAGCTTTCTTT
TRBJ2-3 | TRBV6-7 | TRBD1 | . | CASSKTGSTDTQYF | TGTGCCAGCAGTAAGACAGGGAGCACAGATACGCAGTATTTT